The entry that follows covers one TCR beta chain sequence. This record comes from a study of blood T cell repertoires in COVID-19. On the study more broadly: Whether acute or convalescent, the COVID-19 samples came from the United States, Italy and Spain. PBMCs, B-cell-depleted T cells, or T cells were the source of the cDNA or gDNA that made up the material.

Per the authors' pipeline: Estimation of nucleated cell counts relied on the amplification of reference gene primers. Assay used: immunoSEQ multiplex PCR; TCRdb lists only in-frame clones, some missing. D and trimming come from the DNA, and the V and J calls and clone size come from that table. This table has about 400,000 clones, around 90% appearing once. CDR1 is MNHNS and CDR2 is SASEGT in the germline V gene. This CDR3 is built from 15 residues. V trimming: 3 bases; J trimming: 1 base; junction bases outside the gene matches: 5. Sequencing was done on a sample of peripheral blood. This sequence was found in a man aged 35 to 55 with acute or convalescent COVID-19. The rearrangement uses TRBV6-1 and TRBJ2-7, with 8 bases aligning to TRBD2. CDR3 nucleotides: TGTGCCAGCAGTGAGATAGCGGGGTGGTCCTACGAGCAGTACTTC. Amino acid sequence: CASSEIAGWSYEQYF.